One sample yielded the 11 T cell receptor beta chains listed below, sequenced in a study of blood T cell repertoires in COVID-19. Some clones are missing from TCRdb's copy, which holds only in-frame ones; the method was immunoSEQ multiplex PCR. The sample contains roughly 130,000 clones, around 87% of which appear only once. Input material: peripheral blood. The receptors shown here come from a woman in her fifties or sixties with acute or convalescent COVID-19.

This chain uses TRBV6-6 with TRBJ1-2; 9 bases fit TRBD1. In germline, CDR1 is MNHNY, CDR2 SVGAGI (reference sequence). The trim removed 6 bases at V and 2 bases at J, leaving 10 bases unmatched. This CDR3 contains 16 residues. CDR3 region: CASRPPGTGHNYGYTF. In DNA, the CDR3 is TGTGCCAGCAGACCACCGGGGACAGGGCACAACTATGGCTACACCTTC.

V and J are TRBV5-1 and TRBJ1-2; 7 bases line up with TRBD1. CDR3 length: 14 residues. CDR1 SGHRS and CDR2 YFSETQ come from the germline V gene. V was pared by 0 bases and J by 12 bases, with 11 bases of the junction left unmatched. The CDR3: CASSLDYDRAGHTF. The CDR3 nucleotides are TGCGCCAGCAGCTTGGACTACGACAGGGCAGGCCACACCTTC.

The chain carries TRBV5-1 and TRBJ1-4; maybe TRBD1 (5 bases). Per germline, CDR1 SGHRS and CDR2 YFSETQ. The CDR3 sequence is 14 residues long. Trimming pared 0 bases from V and 2 bases from J, leaving 5 bases between. CDR3 nucleotides: TGCGCCAGCAGCTTGGCAGGGACTAATGAAAAACTGTTTTTT. Translated: CASSLAGTNEKLFF.

The genes are TRBV5-4 and TRBJ1-1; D gene ambiguous. The CDR3 is made up of 12 amino acids. Germline loops: CDR1 SGHNT, CDR2 YYREEE (reference sequence). V was pared by 4 bases and J by 3 bases, with 7 bases between. CDR3 amino acids: CASSTRDTEAFF. In nucleotides, the CDR3 is TGTGCCAGCAGCACCCGGGACACTGAAGCTTTCTTT.

V is TRBV28 and J is TRBJ2-5; 10 bases align to TRBD2. The V gene's germline CDR1 is MDHEN and CDR2 SYDVKM. The CDR3 covers 15 residues. J gave up 5 bases and V 2 bases, and 5 bases lay outside the gene matches. The CDR3: CASSLGVAGGETQYF. CDR3 nucleotide sequence: TGTGCCAGCAGTTTAGGAGTAGCGGGAGGTGAGACCCAGTACTTC.

The chain couples TRBV28 to TRBJ2-5; tentatively, D is TRBD2 (5 bases). The V gene lost 5 bases and the J gene lost 5 bases, with 18 bases spanning the gap. The CDR3 is 15 residues long. Germline assignment: CDR1 MDHEN and CDR2 SYDVKM. The CDR3, as DNA: TGTGCCAGCAGTCCCGGACCCGGCGGGCGGGAGACCCAGTACTTC. Amino acid sequence: CASSPGPGGRETQYF.

V gene TRBV29-1 combines with J gene TRBJ1-1; D is unresolved. There are 11 residues in the CDR3. Trimming removed 4 bases from V and 1 base from J, with 4 bases in between. Germline V gives CDR1 SQVTM, CDR2 ANQGSEA. CDR3 sequence reads: CSVVQNTEAFF. The CDR3 DNA reads TGCAGCGTTGTACAGAACACTGAAGCTTTCTTT.

This clone was picked up a small number of times. This chain connects TRBV30 to TRBJ2-2; no clear D. CDR1 is GTSNPN, CDR2 SVGIG, per germline (reference sequence). This CDR3 spans 12 amino acids. The V end lost 3 bases, the J end lost 4 bases, and 6 bases lay between the germline ends. The DNA of the CDR3 is TGTGCCTGGAGACATTCCACCGGGGAGCTGTTTTTT. Residues: CAWRHSTGELFF.

This sequence joins TRBV9 and TRBJ2-7; D may be TRBD2 (6 bases). Germline CDR1 is SGDLS and CDR2 is YYNGEE. The CDR3 consists of 12 residues. V was cut by 8 bases and J by 2 bases, with 11 bases left in between. CDR3 loop: CARTGGPYEQYV. CDR3 bases: TGTGCCAGAACCGGGGGTCCCTACGAGCAGTACGTC.

The gene calls are TRBV28 and TRBJ1-2, with D maybe TRBD1 (5 bases). The ends were cut back, 3 bases at V and 4 bases at J, with 12 bases in the middle. The CDR3 runs 14 residues. Germline values: CDR1 MDHEN, CDR2 SYDVKM. The CDR3 DNA is TGTGCCAGCAGTTTGGTTTTCGGGGGCTATGGCTACACCTTC. Translating gives CASSLVFGGYGYTF.

The rearrangement links TRBV5-6 to TRBJ2-7, with a tentative D call TRBD2 (6 bases). CDR3 length: 19 amino acids. The germline V and J ends were trimmed by 6 bases and 4 bases, with 32 bases remaining between them. Germline CDR1 reads SGHDT; CDR2 reads YYEEEE. The CDR3 nucleotides read TGTGCCAGCACCGCCTTAGGCAGGGAGGCGGGACGAGCAGGGTACGAGCAGTACGTC. Amino acid sequence: CASTALGREAGRAGYEQYV.